This T cell receptor (beta chain) comes out of a study of graft-versus-host responses after intestinal transplantation. Study context: Transplants given to recipients were multivisceral, liver-intestinal, or isolated intestinal. Tacrolimus plus steroids were given to all recipients for two to three years, preceded by anti-thymocyte globulin induction. Study-level results: Subjects displaying graft-donor T cell macrochimerism possessed elevated graft-versus-host to host-versus-graft clonal ratios inside allografts. GvH clones were found in recipient marrow; some appeared first in ileum or blood.

This CDR3 spans 16 amino acids. Germline CDR1 WNHNN, CDR2 SYGVQD (reference sequence). The ends lost 11 bases at V and 1 base at J; junction bases unmatched: 17. TCRdb's copy holds only in-frame clones and misses some; the assay was immunoSEQ multiplex PCR. This table holds about 130,000 clones, over 90% found once. Concerning this clone itself: What it binds is unknown.

Here the sequenced sample was unstimulated CD4+ T cells sorted from spleen or lymph node cells, taken before intestinal transplant. The rearrangement uses TRBV10-1 and TRBJ2-7; 7 bases match TRBD2. This receptor was identified in a human donor who received an intestinal transplant. The CDR3: CARRDYTPSFSYEQYF. DNA for the CDR3: TGCGCCCGCCGGGACTACACCCCTTCTTTTTCCTACGAGCAGTACTTC.